This TCR beta chain is from a study of cytomegalovirus exposure and HLA in healthy donors (dated by TCRdb to 2016 to 2017). General notes on the study: An earlier analysis of some 500 of the donors reported 276 Gb of sequence data and some 100 million unique TCR beta sequences from around 200 million T cells. Approximately 300 gigabases of sequencing data and approximately 92 million unique TCR sequences made up an early release that covered about 640 HLA-typed donors. Of the 300 to 400 genotyped donors, over 65% fell in the genetic ancestry cluster associated with self-reported Caucasian donors. The aim of the study was to test whether cataloging public T cell receptors could identify signatures of past pathogen exposure. Using immunosequencing, the study profiled T cell repertoires from about 610 subjects and related those repertoires to cytomegalovirus serostatus. A separate validation cohort of 100 to 150 different subjects was used in addition to the 666-subject first cohort. To predict cytomegalovirus infection status, the study brought together high-throughput TCR immunosequencing, statistical association of individual TCRs with disease status, and machine learning. In a later analysis, previously published TCR beta repertoires from about 640 donors were re-analyzed and high-resolution HLA genotyping was added so that TCR occurrence patterns could be studied. The later analysis used no new phenotypic data to find candidate immune exposures, relying instead on TCR beta sequences and their occurrence across donors. To decide whether each TCR beta V gene segment behaved as functional or pseudogenic, an earlier analysis of approximately 620 of the donors relied on high-throughput TCR beta sequencing. Alongside the repertoire data, information on donor age, sex, ethnicity and CMV serostatus was compiled. In a later genetic analysis, genome-wide SNP genotypes for about 65% of the roughly 700 donors were used, and that subset was treated as a discovery cohort. All discovery cohort repertoires had been generated on a single sequencing platform. HLA typing included class I and class II loci at four-digit resolution. Typing coverage differed by locus: A, B, C, DRB1 and DQB1 were typed in roughly 629-630 donors, DQA1 in 522, DPA1 in approximately 610, and DPB1 in approximately 450. Because of strong linkage in the cohort, a few DR-DQ haplotypes were treated as single units for association and clustering. On average, roughly 240,000 unique TCR beta nucleotide sequences were sequenced per donor among about 400 genotyped donors of the cohort, with about 19% of those sequences being non-productive. General study outcomes and caveats: An earlier analysis of 450 to 750 of the donors showed that most TCR beta V segments appeared in productive rearrangements either about 87% or about 30% of the time, which broadly matched IMGT annotations. Compared with equally common non-associated chains, HLA-associated TCR beta chains in a later analysis were more clonally expanded and had lower generation probabilities. A further reported finding was that TCR beta sequences accurately predicted the HLA-A and HLA-B alleles for most subjects in the first cohort. Some IMGT-functional V segments, including TRBV6-2 and TRBV6-3, could not be told apart with the 87-base-pair reads, so those segments were excluded. According to a later analysis, TCR association rates differed among HLA loci, with DRB1 alleles showing the most associated TCRs and HLA-C alleles showing the fewest. A few of the identified cytomegalovirus-associated TCR beta chains were confirmed in vitro to be specific for cytomegalovirus antigens. In a later analysis, about 16,000 TCR beta sequences were associated with specific HLA alleles at a false discovery rate of 0.05. Several of the top co-occurrence clusters appeared to be linked to parvovirus B19, influenza, CMV and Epstein-Barr virus, according to a later analysis. According to a later analysis, most CMV-associated TCR beta chains appeared to be HLA-restricted, and the HLA associations seemed to be driven largely by CMV exposure. A cluster of highly shared sequence variants was judged likely to be a technical artifact of the sequencing pipeline. A later genetic analysis reported fewer N-insertions in productive TCRs among donors in an Asian-associated ancestry cluster than the roughly 700-donor mean. Most TCR sequences were seen in very few donors, while some public TCRs were found in many individuals. Because counts were too low, some 17 rarely observed V segments, including chromosome 9 orphons, were excluded from the earlier analysis of about 500 of the donors. Cytomegalovirus status was reported to be diagnosed by the classifier with high specificity and sensitivity in both the original and validation cohorts. Roughly uniform sequencing depth across donors was assumed in presence/absence analyses, although this assumption may not hold. Because HLA typing was missing for some donors at each locus, association tests included only the typed subset. Only TCR beta chains were sequenced in this cohort, and the absence of alpha or paired-chain data limited detectable features. The study listed around 160 TCR beta chains as associated with cytomegalovirus. An association between a missense DCLRE1C variant and V-gene and J-gene trimming of TCR beta chains was found in a later genetic analysis and replicated in an independent cohort. According to the authors, the approach could potentially be generalized to other disease states and immunological phenotypes. Correlated functional status among segregating V segments might be attributable to linkage disequilibrium, but an unknown experimental factor could not be ruled out. When HLA alleles, especially DR and DQ, strongly co-occurred, attributing TCR associations to individual alleles was difficult. CMV serostatus was the only immune exposure information available for the cohort.

The germline V gene encodes CDR1 SGHRS and CDR2 YFSETQ. The CDR3 covers 19 residues, taking in both the cysteine and the phenylalanine. Left in the record is the CDR3 DNA by itself, 57 bases read in frame from the first base. V is pruned by 1 base and J by 0 bases, leaving 13 bases of the junction without a gene match. In total, approximately 610 healthy bone marrow donors made up the cohort. At the time of sampling, all cohort members were nominally healthy, though unrecorded immune exposures were likely present. The donor was CMV seropositive and belonged to the group of 250 to 300 seropositive cohort members. Each donor provided a peripheral blood sample, and peripheral blood mononuclear cells were used for TCR beta sequencing. The Qiagen DNeasy Blood Extraction Kit was used to extract genomic DNA from the blood cell samples. Comment on this clone: Its antigen is currently not known. The record has no base qualities; no much larger clone is one base away.

Libraries came from the immunoSEQ multiplex PCR assay. For the multiplex PCR, a mixture combining 60 forward primers for TCR Vbeta segments and 13 reverse primers for TCR Jbeta segments was used. Amplification of the CDR3 region of rearranged TCR beta genes was performed with a multiplex PCR assay on genomic DNA. The amplified TCR beta libraries were sequenced on the Illumina HiSeq System as 87-base-pair reads. The source study handled its data this way. In a later analysis, some 80 million unique TCR beta chains were counted across the approximately 640 repertoires, and roughly 11 million of these chains were shared by at least two donors. A nearest-neighbor algorithm error-corrected the raw reads and collapsed the reads into unique sequences, merging closely related sequences to remove PCR and sequencing errors. To assign V, D and J gene segments, CDR3 sequences were aligned to IMGT reference sequences. For a sequence to be retained, a match of at least six nucleotides was required to both a V gene segment and a J gene segment. A rearrangement counted as productive if the CDR3 had no stop codons and remained in frame with V and J, and every other rearrangement counted as non-productive. CDR3 was defined by IMGT convention, running from the second conserved V-encoded cysteine to the conserved J-encoded phenylalanine. In an earlier analysis of around 540 of the donors, sequences lacking an unambiguous match to a single V gene segment were excluded. An earlier analysis of fewer than 750 of the donors called V segments functional above 56.7% productive rearrangements and segregating when the between-donor standard deviation exceeded 5%. To diagnose cytomegalovirus status from the catalog of TCR beta chain sequences, a statistical classification framework was built. In a later analysis, V and J genes were assigned by comparing TCR nucleotide sequences against IMGT/GENE-DB human TR gene sequences. Using the TCRdist pipeline, a later analysis assigned CDR3 sequences along with most-parsimonious VDJ recombination scenarios. In a later analysis, each TCR beta chain was defined by its CDR3 amino acid sequence together with its V-gene family, and reads without a unique V-gene family were excluded. As a way to deal with suspected cross-contamination and a sequencing artifact, a later analysis dropped nearly 600 nucleotide sequences that were highly shared and had low generation probability. In a later analysis, a clonal expansion index for each public chain was calculated from normalized within-repertoire ranks of inferred template counts. In a later analysis, generation probabilities were computed using a VDJ recombination model fitted to out-of-frame rearrangements, and the results were checked against IGoR. In a later analysis, TCR-TCR, TCR-HLA and TCR-CMV co-occurrence was scored with hypergeometric tests, and a repertoire-size bias correction was applied to TCR pairs. In a later analysis, false discovery rates were estimated by permuting HLA or CMV assignments 20 times. In a later analysis, co-occurring TCRs were grouped using DBSCAN, with TCRdist sequence similarity added in when clustering inside HLA-allele-positive subsets. Repertoires with fewer than 30,000 or more than 120,000 public chains were left out of co-occurrence clustering, as were about 5 repertoires with anomalous nucleotide sharing. In its TCRdb copy, this immuneACCESS table keeps in-frame sequences only and misses some clones. Where compared with another copy, unresolved V genes explain less than half of these, and the others have no known cause. V and J calls plus clone size are reproduced from that table; the DNA served to infer D and trimming. The sample table contains some 200,000 clones; only one count was recorded for around 76% of them. In total, the top ten clones hold under 2.5% of the sample.

This sequence originates from a woman in her twenties or thirties in good health and CMV-seropositive. The V and J genes are TRBV5-1 and TRBJ2-1; TRBD2 matches 7 bases in the middle. The specimen sequenced was PBMCs. The DNA is TGCGCCAGCAGCTTGTCCTCAGGCGGGAGCGATATCTCCTACAATGAGCAGTTCTTC. Translated, it gives CASSLSSGGSDISYNEQFF.